One sample yielded the 15 T cell receptor beta chains listed below, sequenced in a study of blood T cell repertoires in COVID-19 (TCRdb year 2020). The receptor library was made with the immunoSEQ multiplex PCR assay. TCRdb re-hosts the immuneACCESS table, in-frame sequences only. Its copies lack some clones; in the studies checked, an unresolved V gene accounts for under half of them, and the cause for the rest is not known. This sample holds roughly 100,000 clones; 90% to 95% were observed only once. Of the sample, 3.9% is held by the ten largest clones. Sequenced material: peripheral blood. These receptor sequences come from a woman between 50 and 59 years old in a cohort sampled during active COVID-19.

The chain carries TRBV10-3 and TRBJ2-1, with D hard to call. The CDR3 loop spans 15 amino acids. Per germline, CDR1 ENHRY and CDR2 SYGVKD. Between the trimmed V and J ends, which lost 4 bases and 0 bases, there was a span of 10 bases. The chain's CDR3 is CAISGGESSYNEQFF. As DNA, the CDR3 is TGTGCCATCAGTGGAGGAGAGAGCTCCTACAATGAGCAGTTCTTC.

This chain uses TRBV5-4 with TRBJ1-6; 11 positions agree with TRBD1. Germline V CDR1 and CDR2: SGHNT, YYREEE (reference sequence). This CDR3 contains 15 residues. J gave up 6 bases and V 3 bases, and 2 bases lay outside the gene matches. The CDR3 here is CASSYGTGGNSPLHF. As DNA, the CDR3 is TGTGCCAGCAGCTATGGGACAGGGGGTAATTCACCCCTCCACTTT.

The chain has TRBV28 and TRBJ2-7; a possible D gene is TRBD2 (5 bases). V dropped 10 bases and J dropped 6 bases, with 19 bases sitting between them. This CDR3 has 13 residues. The germline CDR1 and CDR2 sequences are MDHEN and SYDVKM. CDR3: CATTKSGGSEQYF. The CDR3 DNA reads as TGTGCCACCACCAAGTCCGGAGGTAGCGAGCAGTACTTC.

This clone was detected only once. The chain combines TRBV6-1 with TRBJ2-3; 11 bases fit TRBD2. The CDR3 loop spans 16 amino acids. Germline CDR1 is MNHNS and CDR2 is SASEGT. V gave up 4 bases and J gave up 7 bases; unmatched junction bases: 10. DNA for the CDR3: TGTGCCAGCAGTGGATCACTAGCGGGGGCGCGGAATACGCAGTATTTT. Its translation: CASSGSLAGARNTQYF.

The V and J genes are TRBV5-1 and TRBJ2-3, with 7 positions matching TRBD1. Trimming took 5 bases from V and 3 from J; bases not matched to a gene: 18. Germline V gene data show CDR1 as SGHRS and CDR2 as YFSETQ. The CDR3 sequence is 18 residues long. The CDR3 bases are TGCGCCAGCAGTCAGAAGGGGGCGAATTCCCGATGGACAGATACGCAGTATTTT. The encoded protein is CASSQKGANSRWTDTQYF.

The chain recombines TRBV7-3 with TRBJ2-3, with D possibly TRBD1 on 5 matching bases. The germline V and J ends were trimmed by 5 bases and 5 bases, with 17 bases remaining between them. Germline V gene lookup returns CDR1 SGHTA and CDR2 FQGTGA. The CDR3 contains 15 residues. The CDR3 DNA reads TGTGCCAGCAGCCTGGGGCCAGACTCGGTAGATACGCAGTATTTT. Translating gives CASSLGPDSVDTQYF.

J is TRBJ2-1 and V is TRBV5-1; 10 nucleotides align to TRBD2. V shed 4 bases and J 10 bases; nucleotides not matched to a gene: 17. The length of the CDR3 is 17 residues. The germline V gene encodes CDR1 SGHRS and CDR2 YFSETQ. CDR3 sequence (DNA): TGCGCCAGCAGCCTGGAGGTCCGGCTAGCGGGAGTTGGGGAGCAGTTCTTC. Encoded protein: CASSLEVRLAGVGEQFF.

The V call is TRBV29-1, the J call TRBJ2-7; D uncertain. This CDR3 contains 12 residues. Germline CDR1 reads SQVTM; CDR2 reads ANQGSEA. Trimming stripped 5 bases from V and 0 bases from J, with 8 bases between. This CDR3 reads CSVSPSSYEQYF. The CDR3 DNA reads as TGCAGCGTTTCGCCGAGCTCCTACGAGCAGTACTTC.

The chain carries TRBV28 and TRBJ2-7; 11 nucleotides align to TRBD2. This CDR3 comprises 15 residues. The germline V gene encodes CDR1 MDHEN and CDR2 SYDVKM. Germline trimming cut 5 bases from V and 0 bases from J; bases unmatched to any gene: 3. CDR3 sequence reads: CASSATSGGSYEQYF. In nucleotides, the CDR3 is TGTGCCAGCAGTGCTACTAGCGGGGGCTCCTACGAGCAGTACTTC. The entire variable domain, with the rest obtained from reference TRBV28 and TRBJ2-7, is as follows: DVKVTQSSRYLVKRTGEKVFLECVQDMDHENMFWYRQDPGLGLRLIYFSYDVKMKEKGDIPEGYSVSREKKERFSLILESASTNQTSMYLCASSATSGGSYEQYFGPGTRLTVT.

This clone has more than one count but fewer than ten. The chain recombines TRBV7-3 with TRBJ2-7; weak D call: TRBD1 (6 bases). V gave up 1 base and J gave up 1 base, with 8 bases separating them. The germline V gene encodes CDR1 SGHTA and CDR2 FQGTGA. The CDR3 is 14 amino acids. Here the CDR3 reads CASSLNRDSYEQYF. CDR3 in DNA: TGTGCCAGCAGCTTAAACAGGGATTCCTACGAGCAGTACTTC.

The chain is built from TRBV2 and TRBJ1-3, with D perhaps TRBD1 (5 bases). With 5 bases removed from V and 0 bases from J, the gap between germline ends came to 14 bases. Germline assignment: CDR1 SNHLY and CDR2 FYNNEI. This CDR3 is built from 16 residues. The CDR3 protein is CASSPQGAVSGNTIYF. CDR3 bases: TGTGCCAGCAGTCCACAAGGGGCAGTCTCTGGAAACACCATATATTTT.

This sequence joins TRBV6-6 and TRBJ2-7; maybe TRBD1 (6 bases). Trimming left V 2 bases short and J 3 bases short, with 14 bases between. In germline, CDR1 is MNHNY, CDR2 SVGAGI (reference sequence). CDR3 length: 15 residues. CDR3 in DNA: TGTGCCAGCAGTTACCCTCCAGGACAGAACTACGAGCAGTACTTC. Residues: CASSYPPGQNYEQYF.

The chain couples TRBV15 to TRBJ2-1; no clear D gene. V lost 1 base, J lost 5 bases, and 15 bases lay in between. Germline values: CDR1 LNHNV, CDR2 YYDKDF (reference sequence). There are 16 residues in the CDR3. The CDR3 loop is CATSRGPPAGNNEQFF. CDR3 nucleotides: TGTGCCACCAGCAGAGGGCCGCCGGCAGGCAACAATGAGCAGTTCTTC.

The J gene is TRBJ2-2, the V gene TRBV28; possible D gene TRBD1, 5 bases. Per the germline V gene, CDR1 is MDHEN and CDR2 is SYDVKM. Trimming stripped 10 bases from V and 2 bases from J, with 17 bases between. This CDR3 is 15 amino acids long. The CDR3 nucleotides are TGTGCCACTACGACTCGTAGGGGAAACACCGGGGAGCTGTTTTTT. Translated: CATTTRRGNTGELFF.

V is TRBV18 and J is TRBJ1-1, with a weak D call TRBD1 (5 bases). The CDR3 loop spans 14 amino acids. The V end lost 0 bases, the J end lost 1 base, and 6 bases lay between the germline ends. The germline V gene encodes CDR1 KGHSH and CDR2 LQKENI. CDR3 sequence reads: CASSPPGQNTEAFF. The CDR3 DNA sequence: TGTGCCAGCTCACCACCAGGACAGAACACTGAAGCTTTCTTT.